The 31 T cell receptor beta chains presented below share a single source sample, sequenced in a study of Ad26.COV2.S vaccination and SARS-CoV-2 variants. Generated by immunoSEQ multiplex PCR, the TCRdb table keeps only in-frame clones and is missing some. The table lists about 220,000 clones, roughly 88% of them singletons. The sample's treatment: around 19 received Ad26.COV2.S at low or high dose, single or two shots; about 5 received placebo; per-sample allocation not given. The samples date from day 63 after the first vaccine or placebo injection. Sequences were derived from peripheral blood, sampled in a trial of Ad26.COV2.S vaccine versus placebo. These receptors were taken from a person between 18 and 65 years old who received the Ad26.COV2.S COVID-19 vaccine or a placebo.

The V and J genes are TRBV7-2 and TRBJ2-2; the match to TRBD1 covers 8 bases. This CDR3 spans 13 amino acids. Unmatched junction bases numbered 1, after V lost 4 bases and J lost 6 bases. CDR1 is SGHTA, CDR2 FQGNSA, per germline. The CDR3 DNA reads TGTGCCAGCAGCTCACAGGGGGCCGGGGAGCTGTTTTTT. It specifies CASSSQGAGELFF. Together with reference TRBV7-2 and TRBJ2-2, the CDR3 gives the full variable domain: GAGVSQSPSNKVTEKGKDVELRCDPISGHTALYWYRQSLGQGLEFLIYFQGNSAPDKSGLPSDRFSAERTGGSVSTLTIQRTQQEDSAVYLCASSSQGAGELFFGEGSRLTVL.

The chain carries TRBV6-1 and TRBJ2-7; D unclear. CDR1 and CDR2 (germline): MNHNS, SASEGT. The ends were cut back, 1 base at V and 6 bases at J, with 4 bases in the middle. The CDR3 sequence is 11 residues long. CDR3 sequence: CASSEEVEQYF. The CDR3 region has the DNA TGTGCCAGCAGTGAAGAAGTCGAGCAGTACTTC.

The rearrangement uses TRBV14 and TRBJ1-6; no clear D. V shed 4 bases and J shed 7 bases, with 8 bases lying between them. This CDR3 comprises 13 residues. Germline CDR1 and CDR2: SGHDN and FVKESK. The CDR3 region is CASSRVVNSPLHF. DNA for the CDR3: TGTGCCAGCAGCCGCGTTGTAAATTCACCCCTCCACTTT.

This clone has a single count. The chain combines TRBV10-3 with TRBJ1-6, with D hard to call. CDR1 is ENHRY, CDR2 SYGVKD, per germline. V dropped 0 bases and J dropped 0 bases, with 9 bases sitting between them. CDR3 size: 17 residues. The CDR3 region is CAISESPGSSYNSPLHF. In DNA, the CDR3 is TGTGCCATCAGTGAGTCCCCAGGCAGCTCCTATAATTCACCCCTCCACTTT.

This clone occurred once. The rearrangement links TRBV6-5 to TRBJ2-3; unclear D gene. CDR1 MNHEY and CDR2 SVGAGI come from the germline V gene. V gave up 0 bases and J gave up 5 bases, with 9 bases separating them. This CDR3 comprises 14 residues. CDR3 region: CASSYSPVIDTQYF. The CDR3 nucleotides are TGTGCCAGCAGTTACTCCCCAGTTATAGATACGCAGTATTTT.

CDR3 in amino acids: CASKSGSDTGELFF. The CDR3 region has the DNA TGCGCCAGCAAGTCAGGGTCGGACACCGGGGAGCTGTTTTTT. The chain uses TRBV10-1 and TRBJ2-2; a possible D gene is TRBD1 (5 bases). CDR1 is WNHNN, CDR2 SYGVQD, per germline (reference sequence). Trimming removed 7 bases from V and 3 bases from J, with 12 bases in between. The CDR3 is 14 residues long.

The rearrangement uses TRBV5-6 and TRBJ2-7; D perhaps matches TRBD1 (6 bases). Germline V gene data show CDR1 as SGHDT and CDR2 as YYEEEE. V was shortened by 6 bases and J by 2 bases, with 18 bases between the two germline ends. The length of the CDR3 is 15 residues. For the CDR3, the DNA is TGTGCCAGCAACCCAGGGGATCAATCCCCCTACGAGCAGTACTTC. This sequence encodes CASNPGDQSPYEQYF.

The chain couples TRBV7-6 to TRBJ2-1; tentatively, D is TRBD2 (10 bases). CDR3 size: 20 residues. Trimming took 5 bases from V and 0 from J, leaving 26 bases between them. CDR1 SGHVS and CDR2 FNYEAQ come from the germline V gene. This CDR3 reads CASSPHRDRASGGSYNEQFF. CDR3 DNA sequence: TGTGCCAGCAGCCCGCACCGGGACAGGGCTAGCGGGGGCTCCTACAATGAGCAGTTCTTC.

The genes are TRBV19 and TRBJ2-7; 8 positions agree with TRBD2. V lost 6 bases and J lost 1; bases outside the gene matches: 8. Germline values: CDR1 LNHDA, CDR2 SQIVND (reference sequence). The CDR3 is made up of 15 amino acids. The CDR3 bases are TGTGCCAGTAGCAACACGGGGGGGAGTTCCTACGAGCAGTACTTC. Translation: CASSNTGGSSYEQYF.

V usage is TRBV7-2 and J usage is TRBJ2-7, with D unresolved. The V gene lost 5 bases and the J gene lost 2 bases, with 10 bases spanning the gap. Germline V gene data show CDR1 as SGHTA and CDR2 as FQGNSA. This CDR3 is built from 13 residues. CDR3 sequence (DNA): TGTGCCAGCAGCCCCGCGAGTCCCTACGAGCAGTACTTC. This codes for CASSPASPYEQYF.

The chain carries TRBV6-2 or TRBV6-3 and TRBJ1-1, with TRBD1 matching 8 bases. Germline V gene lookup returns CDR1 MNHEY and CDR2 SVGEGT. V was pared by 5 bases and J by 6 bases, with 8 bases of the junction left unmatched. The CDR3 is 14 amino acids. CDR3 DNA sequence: TGTGCCAGCAGTAAGACAGGGGCGATGGCTGAAGCTTTCTTT. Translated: CASSKTGAMAEAFF.

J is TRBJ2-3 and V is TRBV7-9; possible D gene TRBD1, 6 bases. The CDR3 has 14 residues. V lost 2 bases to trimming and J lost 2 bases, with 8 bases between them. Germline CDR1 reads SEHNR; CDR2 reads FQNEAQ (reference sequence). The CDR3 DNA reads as TGTGCCAGCAGCTTAACAGGGTACACAGATACGCAGTATTTT. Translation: CASSLTGYTDTQYF. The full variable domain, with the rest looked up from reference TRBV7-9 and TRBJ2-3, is DTGVSQNPRHKITKRGQNVTFRCDPISEHNRLYWYRQTLGQGPEFLTYFQNEAQLEKSRLLSDRFSAERPKGSFSTLEIQRTEQGDSAMYLCASSLTGYTDTQYFGPGTRLTVL.

CDR3 nucleotide sequence: TGTGCCAGCAGCTGGACAGGGGGACGCCCGGAGCAGTACTTC. It encodes CASSWTGGRPEQYF. The chain has TRBV28 and TRBJ2-7; 10 nucleotides match TRBD1. The V gene's germline CDR1 is MDHEN and CDR2 SYDVKM. Unmatched junction bases numbered 9, after V lost 6 bases and J lost 7 bases. The CDR3 consists of 14 residues. The complete variable domain, with remaining parts taken from reference TRBV28 and TRBJ2-7, reads DVKVTQSSRYLVKRTGEKVFLECVQDMDHENMFWYRQDPGLGLRLIYFSYDVKMKEKGDIPEGYSVSREKKERFSLILESASTNQTSMYLCASSWTGGRPEQYFGPGTRLTVT.

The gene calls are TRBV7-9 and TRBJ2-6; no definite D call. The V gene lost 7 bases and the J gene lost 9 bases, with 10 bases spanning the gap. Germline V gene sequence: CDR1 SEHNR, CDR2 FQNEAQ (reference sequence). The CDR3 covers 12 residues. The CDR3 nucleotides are TGTGCCAGCACATGGGGTAGCAACGTCCTGACTTTC. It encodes CASTWGSNVLTF.

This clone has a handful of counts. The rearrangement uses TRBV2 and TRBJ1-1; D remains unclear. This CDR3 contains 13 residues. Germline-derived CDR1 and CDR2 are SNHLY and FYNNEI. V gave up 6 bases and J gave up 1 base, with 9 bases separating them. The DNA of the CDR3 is TGTGCCAGCAGCGCCACGTGGAACACTGAAGCTTTCTTT. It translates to CASSATWNTEAFF.

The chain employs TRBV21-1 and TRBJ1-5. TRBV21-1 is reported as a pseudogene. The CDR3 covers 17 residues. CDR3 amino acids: CASSQICPGTPDQPQHF. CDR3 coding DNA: TGTGCCAGCAGCCAGATCTGTCCCGGGACGCCCGATCAGCCCCAGCATTTT.

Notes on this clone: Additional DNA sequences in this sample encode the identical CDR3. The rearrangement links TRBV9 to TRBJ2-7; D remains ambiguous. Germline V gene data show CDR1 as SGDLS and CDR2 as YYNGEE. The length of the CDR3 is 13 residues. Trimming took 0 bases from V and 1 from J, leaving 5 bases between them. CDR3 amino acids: CASSVGGSYEQYF. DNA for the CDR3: TGTGCCAGCAGCGTAGGCGGATCCTACGAGCAGTACTTC. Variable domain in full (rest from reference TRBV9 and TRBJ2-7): DSGVTQTPKHLITATGQRVTLRCSPRSGDLSVYWYQQSLDQGLQFLIQYYNGEERAKGNILERFSAQQFPDLHSELNLSSLELGDSALYFCASSVGGSYEQYFGPGTRLTVT.

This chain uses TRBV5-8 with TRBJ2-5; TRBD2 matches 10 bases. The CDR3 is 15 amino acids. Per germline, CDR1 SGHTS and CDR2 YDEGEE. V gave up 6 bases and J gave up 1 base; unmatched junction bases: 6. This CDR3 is CASMSGRAPQETQYF. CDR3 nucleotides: TGTGCCAGCATGAGCGGGAGGGCCCCCCAAGAGACCCAGTACTTC.

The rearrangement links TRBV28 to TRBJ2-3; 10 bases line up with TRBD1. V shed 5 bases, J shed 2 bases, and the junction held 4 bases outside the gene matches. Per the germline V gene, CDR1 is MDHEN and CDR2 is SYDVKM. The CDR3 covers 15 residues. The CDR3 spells CASSEDRGLTDTQYF. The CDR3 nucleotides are TGTGCCAGCAGTGAAGACAGGGGGCTCACAGATACGCAGTATTTT.

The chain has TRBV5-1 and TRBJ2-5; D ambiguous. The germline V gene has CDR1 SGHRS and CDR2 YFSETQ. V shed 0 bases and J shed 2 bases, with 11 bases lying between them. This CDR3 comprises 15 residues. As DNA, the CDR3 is TGCGCCAGCAGCTTGGTCGGTTCCGGTCAAGAGACCCAGTACTTC. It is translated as CASSLVGSGQETQYF.

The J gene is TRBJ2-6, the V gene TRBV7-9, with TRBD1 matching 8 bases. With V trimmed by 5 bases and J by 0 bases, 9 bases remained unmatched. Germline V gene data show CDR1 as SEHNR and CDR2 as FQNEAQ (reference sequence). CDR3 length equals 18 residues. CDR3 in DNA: TGTGCCAGCAGCCCTCCCGGGACAGGTAACTCTGGGGCCAACGTCCTGACTTTC. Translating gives CASSPPGTGNSGANVLTF.

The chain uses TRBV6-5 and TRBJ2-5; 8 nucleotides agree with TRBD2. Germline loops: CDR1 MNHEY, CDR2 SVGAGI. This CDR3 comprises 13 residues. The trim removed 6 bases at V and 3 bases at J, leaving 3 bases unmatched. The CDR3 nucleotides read TGTGCCAGCAGGTCGGGGGGGGAAGAGACCCAGTACTTC. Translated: CASRSGGEETQYF.

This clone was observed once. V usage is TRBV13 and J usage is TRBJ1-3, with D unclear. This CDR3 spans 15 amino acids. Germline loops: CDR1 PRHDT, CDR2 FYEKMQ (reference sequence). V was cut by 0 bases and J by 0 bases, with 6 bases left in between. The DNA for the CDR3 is TGTGCCAGCAGCTTAGGGGTTTTCTCTGGAAACACCATATATTTT. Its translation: CASSLGVFSGNTIYF.

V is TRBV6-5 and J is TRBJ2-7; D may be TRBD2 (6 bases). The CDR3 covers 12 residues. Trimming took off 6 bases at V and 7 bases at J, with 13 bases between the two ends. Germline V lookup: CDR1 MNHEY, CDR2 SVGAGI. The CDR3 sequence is CASSLPGREQYF. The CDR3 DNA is TGTGCCAGCAGCCTCCCAGGGAGGGAGCAGTACTTC.

The CDR3 loop reads CATSQGVSNQPQHF. As DNA, the CDR3 is TGTGCCACCTCACAGGGGGTGAGCAATCAGCCCCAGCATTTT. The rearrangement links TRBV10-3 to TRBJ1-5; 8 positions agree with TRBD1. The CDR3 runs 14 residues. Germline V CDR1 and CDR2: ENHRY, SYGVKD. Unmatched junction bases numbered 6, after V lost 10 bases and J lost 1 base.

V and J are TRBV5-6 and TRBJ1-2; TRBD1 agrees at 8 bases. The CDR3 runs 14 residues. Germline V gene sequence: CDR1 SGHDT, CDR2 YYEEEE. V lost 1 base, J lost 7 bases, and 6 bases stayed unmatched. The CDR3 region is CASSLQGASSGYTF. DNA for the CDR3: TGTGCCAGCAGCTTGCAGGGGGCGAGTTCTGGCTACACCTTC.

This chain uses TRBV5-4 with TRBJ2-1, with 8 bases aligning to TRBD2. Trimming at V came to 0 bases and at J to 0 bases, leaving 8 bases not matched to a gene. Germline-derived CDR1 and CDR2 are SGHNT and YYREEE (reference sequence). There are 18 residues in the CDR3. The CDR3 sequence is CASSLGSSGGSSYNEQFF. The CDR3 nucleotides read TGTGCCAGCAGCTTGGGCTCCAGCGGGGGTAGCTCCTACAATGAGCAGTTCTTC.

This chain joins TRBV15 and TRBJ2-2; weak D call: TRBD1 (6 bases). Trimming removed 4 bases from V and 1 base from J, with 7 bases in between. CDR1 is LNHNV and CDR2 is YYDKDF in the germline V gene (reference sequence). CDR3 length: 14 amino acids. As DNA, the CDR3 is TGTGCCACCAGCAAGACAGGGAACACCGGGGAGCTGTTTTTT. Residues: CATSKTGNTGELFF.

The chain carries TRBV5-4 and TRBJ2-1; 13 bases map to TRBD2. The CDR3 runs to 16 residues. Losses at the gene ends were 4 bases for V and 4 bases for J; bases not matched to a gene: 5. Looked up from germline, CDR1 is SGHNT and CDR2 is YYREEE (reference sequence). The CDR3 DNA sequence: TGTGCCAGCAGCCCTAGGACTAGCGGGAGTTACAATGAGCAGTTCTTC. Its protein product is CASSPRTSGSYNEQFF. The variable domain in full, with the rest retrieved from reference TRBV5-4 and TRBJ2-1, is ETGVTQSPTHLIKTRGQQVTLRCSSQSGHNTVSWYQQALGQGPQFIFQYYREEENGRGNFPPRFSGLQFPNYSSELNVNALELDDSALYLCASSPRTSGSYNEQFFGPGTRLTVL.

DNA of the CDR3: TGTGCCAGCAGCTTAGTACCTTTTGGTAGTTTAGATACGCAGTATTTT. Translation gives CASSLVPFGSLDTQYF. The chain is built from TRBV7-8 and TRBJ2-3; D not resolved. Germline-derived CDR1 and CDR2 are SGHVS and FQNEAQ. The V gene lost 1 base and the J gene lost 5 bases, with 16 bases spanning the gap. The CDR3 consists of 16 residues.

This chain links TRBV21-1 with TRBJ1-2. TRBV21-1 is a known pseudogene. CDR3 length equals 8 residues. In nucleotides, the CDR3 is TGTGCCAGAATTGGCTACACCTTC. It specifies CARIGYTF.